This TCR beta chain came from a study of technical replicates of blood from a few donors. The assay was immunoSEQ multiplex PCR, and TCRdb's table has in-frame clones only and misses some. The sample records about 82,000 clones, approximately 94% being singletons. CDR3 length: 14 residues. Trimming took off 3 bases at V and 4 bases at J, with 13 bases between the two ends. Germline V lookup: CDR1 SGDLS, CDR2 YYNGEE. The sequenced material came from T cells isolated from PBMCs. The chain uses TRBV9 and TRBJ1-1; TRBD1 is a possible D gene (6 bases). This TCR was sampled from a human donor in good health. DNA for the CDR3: TGTGCCAGCAGCGCCAGGGGAAGGGGCACTGAAGCTTTCTTT. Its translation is CASSARGRGTEAFF. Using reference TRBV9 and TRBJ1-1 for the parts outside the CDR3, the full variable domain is DSGVTQTPKHLITATGQRVTLRCSPRSGDLSVYWYQQSLDQGLQFLIQYYNGEERAKGNILERFSAQQFPDLHSELNLSSLELGDSALYFCASSARGRGTEAFFGQGTRLTVV.